The clone carrying this T cell receptor (beta chain) has only a few counts. This specimen comes from a study of response to subunit inactivated influenza vaccine. CDR1 SGHVS and CDR2 FQNEAQ come from the germline V gene. The V and J ends lost 8 bases and 4 bases, in that order; junction bases with no gene match: 13. CDR3 length: 15 amino acids. TCRdb re-derived calls from the RT-PCR reads in MiXCR, one entry per CDR3 protein. The sample consists of about 520,000 distinct CDR3 sequences, around 25% of them appearing once. This receptor was identified in a middle-aged man who received an inactivated influenza vaccine. The sample consisted of CD4+ T cells sorted from PBMCs, taken 4 to 6 days after vaccination. The chain recombines TRBV7-8 with TRBJ2-5; 7 nucleotides match TRBD2. As DNA, the CDR3 is TGTGCCAGCGGATATACAAGCGGGGTTGGAGAGACCCAGTACTTC. Its protein product is CASGYTSGVGETQYF.